This T cell receptor (beta chain) was identified during a study of OX40 agonist ivuxolimab in advanced cancers. Study-level points and caveats: More expanded clones were found, on average, in CD8+ than in CD4+ T cells. Expansion of clones was among the lowest in partial responders at 0.1-3.0 mg/kg.

The CDR3 sequence is 15 residues long. V was shortened by 5 bases and J by 1 base, with 9 bases between the two germline ends. Per the germline V gene, CDR1 is SGHVS and CDR2 is FNYEAQ. The repertoire was sequenced with immunoSEQ multiplex PCR; TCRdb's copy has only in-frame clones and lacks some. The sample lists 15,000 to 20,000 clones, about 88% occurring once. With respect to this clone: Its antigen is undetermined. Other DNA sequences in the same sample also yield this CDR3.

The clonotype comes from an adult with an advanced solid tumor such as melanoma, head and neck, liver or kidney cancer. The chain recombines TRBV7-6 with TRBJ2-6; no reliable D call. The sample in question was CD4+ or CD8+ T cells sorted from blood, obtained in a trial of the OX40 agonist ivuxolimab. The CDR3 nucleotides are TGTGCCAGCAGCCCTGTCCCTTCTGGGGCCAACGTCCTGACTTTC. Its translation: CASSPVPSGANVLTF.